Shown below are 22 T cell receptor beta chains from a single sample sequenced in a study of blood T cells in healthy people across ages. Alongside a J-beta primer mix, a sample-barcoded 5' primer served in a second PCR lasting roughly 7 to 11 cycles. In TCRdb, the 5' RACE reads were re-called with MiXCR into one record per CDR3 protein. Of about 720,000 distinct CDR3 sequences detected, around 25% appear once; the ten largest clones hold around 3.6%. These data were also reused for a study on T cells of mothers and their children.

The sequenced sample was blood. Source of these receptors: a boy between 5 and 17 years old in good health.

V and J are TRBV4-3 and TRBJ2-3; D is perhaps TRBD1 (5 bases). The germline V gene encodes CDR1 LGHNA and CDR2 YSLEER. This CDR3 comprises 17 residues. V lost 0 bases and J 0 bases, leaving 13 bases between the germline ends. CDR3 nucleotide sequence: TGCGCCAGCAGCCAAGATCTCGAAGCAGGGAGCACAGATACGCAGTATTTT. Translated, it gives CASSQDLEAGSTDTQYF.

The chain couples TRBV4-2 to TRBJ2-3; D is undetermined. V lost 0 bases to trimming and J lost 0 bases, with 16 bases between them. The CDR3 is 18 amino acids. Germline CDR1 and CDR2: LGHNA and YNFKEQ. In nucleotides, the CDR3 is TGTGCCAGCAGCCAAGATTGGCGGCAGGCCTCTAGCACAGATACGCAGTATTTT. Amino acids: CASSQDWRQASSTDTQYF.

This clonotype was counted many times. The chain employs TRBV6-1 and TRBJ1-1; possible D gene TRBD1, 5 bases. The germline gives CDR1 MNHNS, CDR2 SASEGT. The CDR3 runs to 17 residues. Trimming removed 4 bases from V and 1 base from J, with 19 bases in between. In nucleotides, the CDR3 is TGTGCCAGCAGTGCCGCGACGGCAGGGATTAAGAACACTGAAGCTTTCTTT. Its translation: CASSAATAGIKNTEAFF.

The chain has TRBV10-3 and TRBJ1-1; TRBD1 matches 7 bases. The CDR3 extends over 15 amino acids. Germline values: CDR1 ENHRY, CDR2 SYGVKD. Trimming took 3 bases from V and 5 from J; bases not matched to a gene: 9. The CDR3 spells CAISERPGGWTEAFF. The CDR3 DNA is TGTGCCATCAGTGAAAGGCCAGGGGGGTGGACTGAAGCTTTCTTT.

This clonotype showed up just a few times. V and J are TRBV28 and TRBJ1-2, with D possibly TRBD1 on 5 matching bases. The CDR3 runs to 14 residues. Per germline, CDR1 MDHEN and CDR2 SYDVKM. Trimming left V 2 bases short and J 3 bases short, with 10 bases between. Written as DNA, the CDR3 is TGTGCCAGCAGTTTAAGGGGTTCCGACTATGGCTACACCTTC. This gives the protein CASSLRGSDYGYTF.

This chain uses TRBV4-3 with TRBJ2-2; 13 bases are shared with TRBD2. Germline CDR1 LGHNA, CDR2 YSLEER. This CDR3 has 16 residues. The V segment lost 4 bases and the J segment 3 bases; nucleotides outside the gene matches: 2. CDR3 DNA: TGCGCCAGCAGCCGGACTAGCGGGGGAGACACCGGGGAGCTGTTTTTT. Its translation is CASSRTSGGDTGELFF.

V and J are TRBV20-1 and TRBJ2-7, with 10 bases identical to TRBD2. This CDR3 spans 21 amino acids. The junction had 22 bases not matched to a gene; V was cut back by 1 base and J by 1 base. CDR1 is DFQATT, CDR2 SNEGSKA, per germline (reference sequence). CDR3 bases: TGCAGTGCTAGAGTGGAGACAGGATTTGGGACCGGGACTAGCGAGTCCTACGAGCAGTACTTC. This sequence encodes CSARVETGFGTGTSESYEQYF.

This clonotype was observed a single time. V usage is TRBV20-1 and J usage is TRBJ2-5, with 8 bases identical to TRBD2. The germline CDR1 and CDR2 sequences are DFQATT and SNEGSKA (reference sequence). V dropped 6 bases and J dropped 4; count of bases not matched to a gene: 13. The CDR3 is 15 amino acids. CDR3 coding DNA: TGCAGTGCCGCCCACACTAGCGGAATTCGAGAGACCCAGTACTTC. Its protein product is CSAAHTSGIRETQYF.

The chain is built from TRBV12-3 or TRBV12-4 and TRBJ2-5; D is perhaps TRBD1 or TRBD2 (5 bases each). Trimming took 10 bases from V and 1 from J, leaving 13 bases between them. The CDR3 runs to 13 residues. CDR3 bases: TGTGCCACCGCTGGTGGGGGCCAAGAGACCCAGTACTTC. As protein: CATAGGGQETQYF.

The chain employs TRBV9 and TRBJ2-2; maybe TRBD1 (5 bases). CDR3 length: 14 residues. V lost 3 bases and J 1 base, leaving 7 bases between the germline ends. The germline V gene encodes CDR1 SGDLS and CDR2 YYNGEE. The CDR3 loop is CASSAGQNTGELFF. The CDR3 region has the DNA TGTGCCAGCAGCGCCGGACAGAACACCGGGGAGCTGTTTTTT.

This clonotype has at least ten counts. In DNA form, the CDR3 reads TGCAGTGCCCGGACAGGGGTTGAGACCCAGTACTTC. Encoded protein: CSARTGVETQYF. J is TRBJ2-5 and V is TRBV20-1; 9 nucleotides agree with TRBD1. The CDR3 extends over 12 amino acids. V gave up 6 bases and J gave up 5 bases; unmatched junction bases: 4. The V gene's germline CDR1 is DFQATT and CDR2 SNEGSKA (reference sequence).

The chain is built from TRBV20-1 and TRBJ2-7; tentative D call: TRBD1 (6 bases). Trimming pared 1 base from V and 0 bases from J, leaving 10 bases between. CDR3 size: 14 residues. Looked up from germline, CDR1 is DFQATT and CDR2 is SNEGSKA (reference sequence). The CDR3 sequence is CSARGRGSSYEQYF. CDR3 in DNA: TGCAGTGCTAGAGGCAGGGGAAGCTCCTACGAGCAGTACTTC.

The chain combines TRBV28 with TRBJ2-7; maybe TRBD2 (5 bases). The germline gives CDR1 MDHEN, CDR2 SYDVKM. Trimming left V 6 bases short and J 0 bases short, with 15 bases between. The CDR3 sequence is 15 residues long. The CDR3, as DNA: TGTGCCAGCAGACTGTACCGGGATTTCTCCTACGAGCAGTACTTC. This codes for CASRLYRDFSYEQYF.

This clonotype was seen only a few times. The CDR3 reads CASSLGVAGVLSYEQYF. CDR3 DNA sequence: TGTGCCAGCAGCTTAGGGGTAGCGGGAGTCCTTTCCTACGAGCAGTACTTC. The J gene is TRBJ2-7, the V gene TRBV7-2; 9 bases are shared with TRBD2. From germline, CDR1 is SGHTA and CDR2 FQGNSA. The V and J ends lost 1 base and 1 base, in that order; junction bases with no gene match: 8. This CDR3 comprises 17 residues.

The sample holds many counts of this clonotype. The gene calls are TRBV11-2 and TRBJ2-1; D call uncertain. Germline-derived CDR1 and CDR2 are SGHAT and FQNNGV. The CDR3 has 13 amino acids. V was pared by 5 bases and J by 2 bases, with 7 bases between. The CDR3 region has the DNA TGTGCCAGCAGCCCCCGGCCCTACAATGAGCAGTTCTTC. This codes for CASSPRPYNEQFF. The full variable domain, its missing parts supplied by reference TRBV11-2 and TRBJ2-1, is EAGVAQSPRYKIIEKRQSVAFWCNPISGHATLYWYQQILGQGPKLLIQFQNNGVVDDSQLPKDRFSAERLKGVDSTLKIQPAKLEDSAVYLCASSPRPYNEQFFGPGTRLTVL.

This clonotype was counted only a few times. This chain connects TRBV12-3 or TRBV12-4 to TRBJ2-7, with 7 bases identical to TRBD2. The CDR3 spans 17 residues. Germline trimming cut 3 bases from V and 8 bases from J; bases unmatched to any gene: 19. In nucleotides, the CDR3 is TGTGCCAGCAGTTTTCCCCCGGGGGAGGGCCGAGGTCTCCAGCAGTACTTC. It encodes CASSFPPGEGRGLQQYF.

This chain connects TRBV7-9 to TRBJ2-5; TRBD2 aligns across 12 bases. The DNA end favors TRBJ2-7, so the J call may be wrong. Germline V gene lookup returns CDR1 SEHNR and CDR2 FQNEAQ (reference sequence). This CDR3 is 14 amino acids long. CDR3 region: CASSSSGRAHEQYF. The CDR3 DNA reads TGTGCCAGCAGCTCTAGCGGGAGGGCCCACGAGCAGTACTTC.

The V gene is TRBV27, the J gene TRBJ2-7; 9 nucleotides align to TRBD1. Losses at the gene ends were 6 bases for V and 2 bases for J; bases not matched to a gene: 14. The CDR3 runs 17 residues. Germline CDR1 is MNHEY and CDR2 is SMNVEV (reference sequence). The CDR3 loop is CASSVPPGQGVPYEQYF. CDR3 nucleotides: TGTGCCAGCAGCGTACCCCCGGGACAGGGAGTACCCTACGAGCAGTACTTC.

The chain recombines TRBV6-2 or TRBV6-3 with TRBJ2-1; D gene uncertain. CDR1 and CDR2 (germline): MNHEY, SVGEGT. Trimming took 5 bases from V and 6 from J, leaving 14 bases between them. The CDR3 has 14 amino acids. CDR3 sequence (DNA): TGTGCCAGCAGTACGATCCTAGTGTTCAATGAGCAGTTCTTC. This codes for CASSTILVFNEQFF.

The V call is TRBV27, the J call TRBJ2-7; D tentatively fits TRBD1 or TRBD2 (6 bases each). The CDR3 runs 16 residues. CDR1 and CDR2 (germline): MNHEY, SMNVEV (reference sequence). V was shortened by 4 bases and J by 3 bases, with 19 bases between the two germline ends. The CDR3 nucleotides are TGTGCCAGCAGTTGGTCCATCGGGGGCCGACTCTACGAGCAGTACTTC. The encoded protein is CASSWSIGGRLYEQYF.

This clonotype was picked up a small number of times. The V gene is TRBV14, the J gene TRBJ1-2; a weak D match, TRBD1 (5 bases). The CDR3 runs to 16 residues. The V end lost 5 bases, the J end lost 0 bases, and 16 bases lay between the germline ends. The V gene's germline CDR1 is SGHDN and CDR2 FVKESK. This CDR3 reads CASSSLTVQPNYGYTF. The CDR3, as DNA: TGTGCCAGCAGCTCGTTGACAGTCCAACCTAACTATGGCTACACCTTC.

This clonotype was counted only a few times. The V and J genes are TRBV7-8 and TRBJ2-2; 8 bases match TRBD2. CDR3 size: 14 residues. V gave up 7 bases and J gave up 5 bases; unmatched junction bases: 6. Germline-derived CDR1 and CDR2 are SGHVS and FQNEAQ. CDR3 loop: CASIPGTRTGELFF. CDR3 bases: TGTGCCAGCATCCCCGGGACTAGGACCGGGGAGCTGTTTTTT.